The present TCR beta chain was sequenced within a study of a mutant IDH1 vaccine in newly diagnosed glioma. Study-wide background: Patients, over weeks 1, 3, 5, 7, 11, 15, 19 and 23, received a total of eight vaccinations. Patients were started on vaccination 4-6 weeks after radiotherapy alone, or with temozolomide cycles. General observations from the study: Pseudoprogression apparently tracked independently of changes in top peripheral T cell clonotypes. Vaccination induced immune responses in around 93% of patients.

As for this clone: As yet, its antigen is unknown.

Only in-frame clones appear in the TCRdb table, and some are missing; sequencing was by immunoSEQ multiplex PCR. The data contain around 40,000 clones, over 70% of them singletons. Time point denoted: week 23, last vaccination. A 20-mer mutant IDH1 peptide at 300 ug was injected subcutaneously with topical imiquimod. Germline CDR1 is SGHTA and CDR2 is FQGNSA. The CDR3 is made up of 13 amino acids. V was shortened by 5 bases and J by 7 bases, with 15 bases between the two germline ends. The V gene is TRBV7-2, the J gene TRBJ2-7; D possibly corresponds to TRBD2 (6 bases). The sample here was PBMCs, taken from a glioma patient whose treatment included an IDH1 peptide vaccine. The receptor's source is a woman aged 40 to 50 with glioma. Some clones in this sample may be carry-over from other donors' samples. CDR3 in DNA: TGTGCCAGCAGCAGACGGAGGGTGAGGGAGCAGTACTTC. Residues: CASSRRRVREQYF.